A selection of T cell receptor beta chains follows, all from one sample in a study of T cells after yellow fever vaccination. TCRdb re-called the 5' RACE reads through MiXCR, storing one row per CDR3 protein. The top ten clones hold roughly 44% of a sample with around 120,000 distinct CDR3 sequences, around 15% of them seen once. The material sequenced was CD8+ T cells sorted from PBMCs, taken 5 days after the yellow fever booster vaccination. These receptors were obtained from a man in his late teens or twenties who received the YFV17D yellow fever vaccine. Each CDR3 is given with its conserved first and last residue. D genes are given only for firm matches.

V: TRBV6-5
D: -
J: TRBJ2-2
CDR3: CASSPGDNTGELFF

V: TRBV6-5
D: TRBD1
J: TRBJ1-6
CDR3: CASSYRGGASPLHF

V: TRBV29-1
D: -
J: TRBJ2-5
CDR3: CSGAPARDERETQYF

V: TRBV7-2
D: -
J: TRBJ2-3
CDR3: CASSAFTDTQYF

V: TRBV6-2/TRBV6-3
D: TRBD1
J: TRBJ1-1
CDR3: CASSSSGGASEAFF

V: TRBV9
D: TRBD1
J: TRBJ2-6
CDR3: CASSADRAGANVLTF

V: TRBV11-2
D: TRBD1
J: TRBJ2-3
CDR3: CASSQGTGVRDTQYF

V: TRBV27
D: -
J: TRBJ2-5
CDR3: CASSLTGPTQETQYF

V: TRBV29-1
D: -
J: TRBJ2-1
CDR3: CSVRDGRYNEQFF

V: TRBV27
D: -
J: TRBJ1-4
CDR3: CASSSANEKLFF

V: TRBV11-2
D: -
J: TRBJ2-5
CDR3: CASSLDGQTQYF

V: TRBV4-3
D: -
J: TRBJ2-1
CDR3: CASSQDRYEQFF

V: TRBV7-9
D: TRBD2
J: TRBJ2-3
CDR3: CASSLRLGGVTDTQYF

V: TRBV9
D: -
J: TRBJ2-1
CDR3: CASSEGISYNEQFF

V: TRBV5-6
D: -
J: TRBJ2-5
CDR3: CASSLVFSEETQYF

V: TRBV7-9
D: -
J: TRBJ2-1
CDR3: CASSLAVNEQFF

V: TRBV13
D: TRBD1
J: TRBJ2-7
CDR3: CASGQGVAYEQYF

V: TRBV19
D: -
J: TRBJ1-5
CDR3: CASSIADEGGNQPQHF

V: TRBV7-9
D: -
J: TRBJ2-1
CDR3: CASRVLSSYNEQFF

V: TRBV5-1
D: TRBD2
J: TRBJ2-1
CDR3: CASSLGPLAGGTEQFF

V: TRBV7-3
D: -
J: TRBJ2-3
CDR3: CASSPSRTGVVDTQYF

V: TRBV25-1
D: -
J: TRBJ1-1
CDR3: CASSEGVVSNTEAFF

V: TRBV20-1
D: -
J: TRBJ1-2
CDR3: CSASHKTEPLNYGYTF